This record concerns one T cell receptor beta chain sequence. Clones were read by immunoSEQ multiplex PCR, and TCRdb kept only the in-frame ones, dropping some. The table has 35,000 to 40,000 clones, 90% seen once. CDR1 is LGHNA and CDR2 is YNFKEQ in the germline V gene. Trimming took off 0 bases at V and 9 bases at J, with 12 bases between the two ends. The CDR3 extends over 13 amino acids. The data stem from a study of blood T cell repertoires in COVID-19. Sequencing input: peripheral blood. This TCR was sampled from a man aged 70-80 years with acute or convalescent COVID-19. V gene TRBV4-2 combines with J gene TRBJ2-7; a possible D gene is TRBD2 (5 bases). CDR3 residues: CASSQDGSGWQYF. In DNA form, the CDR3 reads TGTGCCAGCAGCCAAGATGGAAGCGGATGGCAGTACTTC.